Listed below are T cell receptor beta chains from one sample, sequenced in a study of Tregs in tolerant kidney transplant recipients. TCRdb's copy holds only in-frame clones and misses some; the assay was immunoSEQ multiplex PCR. The top ten clones hold 3.8% of a sample with 50,000 to 65,000 clones, around 87% of them seen once. Sequenced material: CD4+ T cells from blood (PBMCs), taken 6 months after the transplant. The receptors come from a human patient who received a combined kidney and bone marrow transplant. Some T cells may be graft donor cells. CDR3s include the opening cysteine and the closing phenylalanine or tryptophan. The D gene is left open where the match is weak. Clone size is shown for a subset of rows, as once, few, many or a class of expanded clone.

D gene	J gene	V gene	clone size	CDR3 DNA	CDR3 protein
TRBD2	TRBJ2-3	TRBV30	NA	TGTGCGTCCCGTCGGGTAGCGGGTTACACAGATACGCAGTATTTT	CASRRVAGYTDTQYF
NA	TRBJ2-3	TRBV1	NA	TGCACCAGCAGCCAATCCTGGCACAGCAGTAGGCAGTATTTT	CTSSQSWHSSRQYF
NA	TRBJ1-3	TRBV9	once	TGTGCCAGCACCCTACCCGTCATCTCTGGAAACACCATATATTTT	CASTLPVISGNTIYF
NA	TRBJ2-5	TRBV5-1	NA	TGCGCCAGCAGTGATCAGTCCCAAGAGACCCAGTACTTC	CASSDQSQETQYF
TRBD2	TRBJ2-7	TRBV11-3	NA	TGTGCCAGCAGCTCCCCGGGACTAGCGGTGGACGAGCAGTACTTC	CASSSPGLAVDEQYF
NA	TRBJ2-7	TRBV6-5	NA	TGTGCCAGCAGGGGGTGGGTAGGGAGAGGATCCGAGCAGTACTTC	CASRGWVGRGSEQYF
NA	TRBJ2-2	TRBV4-2	few	TGTGCCAGCAGCCGCTTACAGGGTGGGGAGCTGTTTTTT	CASSRLQGGELFF
TRBD2	TRBJ2-2	TRBV11-3	NA	TGTGCCAGCAGCTTGGGCGGGAGAGGCACCGGGGAGCTGTTTTTT	CASSLGGRGTGELFF
NA	TRBJ1-1	TRBV5-1	NA	TGCGCCAGCAGCCTCACAGCATTGGACACTGAAGCTTTCTTT	CASSLTALDTEAFF
TRBD2	TRBJ2-3	TRBV7-9	NA	TGTGCCAGCAGCCCCGGACTAGCGGGTCCAGATACGCAGTATTTT	CASSPGLAGPDTQYF
TRBD1	TRBJ2-2	TRBV28	NA	TGTGCCAGCAGACCACAGGGGGCCCAAGGGAACACCGGGGAGCTGTTTTTT	CASRPQGAQGNTGELFF
NA	TRBJ2-3	TRBV7-3	NA	TGTGCCAGCAGCTTAGCAGGTGCAGATACGCAGTATTTT	CASSLAGADTQYF
TRBD2	TRBJ2-1	TRBV6-4	NA	TGTGCCAGCAGTAGCAGGACTAGCGGGAACAATGAGCAGTTCTTC	CASSSRTSGNNEQFF
TRBD2	TRBJ2-7	TRBV5-1	few	TGCGCCAGCAGCTTGGCCCTAGCGGGTAGCTACGAGCAGTACTTC	CASSLALAGSYEQYF
TRBD2	TRBJ2-2	TRBV30	NA	TGTGCCTGGAACGGACTAGCGGGAGTCGGAGTCGGGGAGCTGTTTTTT	CAWNGLAGVGVGELFF
TRBD1	TRBJ2-3	TRBV9	NA	TGTGCCAGCAGCGTAGATCCGGGACAGGGGGCAGATACGCAGTATTTT	CASSVDPGQGADTQYF
NA	TRBJ1-1	TRBV5-4	NA	TGTGCCAGCAGCTCGGACAGTAACACTGAAGCTTTCTTT	CASSSDSNTEAFF
TRBD1	TRBJ2-3	TRBV7-6	NA	TGTGCCAGCAGCTTTGGGCAGGGGGCTGGGACAGATACGCAGTATTTT	CASSFGQGAGTDTQYF
NA	TRBJ1-4	TRBV11-2	NA	TGTGCCAGCAGCTCCTCTCAGTCGAGGCTGTTTTTT	CASSSSQSRLFF
TRBD1	TRBJ1-2	TRBV18	NA	TGTGCCAGCTCACCAGGCGACAGGGATTTTGGCTACACCTTC	CASSPGDRDFGYTF
NA	TRBJ2-5	TRBV20-1	NA	TGCAGTGCTAATAGCGGAGAGACCCAGTACTTC	CSANSGETQYF
TRBD1	TRBJ2-5	TRBV6-1	NA	TGTGCCAGCAGTAGGGACAGGGTGGACAGAGAGACCCAGTACTTC	CASSRDRVDRETQYF
NA	TRBJ1-4	TRBV6-5	NA	TGTGCCAGCAGTTACTACGCGGAACCAACTAATGAAAAACTGTTTTTT	CASSYYAEPTNEKLFF
NA	TRBJ1-4	TRBV18	few	TGTGCCAGCTCACCAATCCAGGCGGGGCAGAGAAATGAAAAACTGTTTTTT	CASSPIQAGQRNEKLFF